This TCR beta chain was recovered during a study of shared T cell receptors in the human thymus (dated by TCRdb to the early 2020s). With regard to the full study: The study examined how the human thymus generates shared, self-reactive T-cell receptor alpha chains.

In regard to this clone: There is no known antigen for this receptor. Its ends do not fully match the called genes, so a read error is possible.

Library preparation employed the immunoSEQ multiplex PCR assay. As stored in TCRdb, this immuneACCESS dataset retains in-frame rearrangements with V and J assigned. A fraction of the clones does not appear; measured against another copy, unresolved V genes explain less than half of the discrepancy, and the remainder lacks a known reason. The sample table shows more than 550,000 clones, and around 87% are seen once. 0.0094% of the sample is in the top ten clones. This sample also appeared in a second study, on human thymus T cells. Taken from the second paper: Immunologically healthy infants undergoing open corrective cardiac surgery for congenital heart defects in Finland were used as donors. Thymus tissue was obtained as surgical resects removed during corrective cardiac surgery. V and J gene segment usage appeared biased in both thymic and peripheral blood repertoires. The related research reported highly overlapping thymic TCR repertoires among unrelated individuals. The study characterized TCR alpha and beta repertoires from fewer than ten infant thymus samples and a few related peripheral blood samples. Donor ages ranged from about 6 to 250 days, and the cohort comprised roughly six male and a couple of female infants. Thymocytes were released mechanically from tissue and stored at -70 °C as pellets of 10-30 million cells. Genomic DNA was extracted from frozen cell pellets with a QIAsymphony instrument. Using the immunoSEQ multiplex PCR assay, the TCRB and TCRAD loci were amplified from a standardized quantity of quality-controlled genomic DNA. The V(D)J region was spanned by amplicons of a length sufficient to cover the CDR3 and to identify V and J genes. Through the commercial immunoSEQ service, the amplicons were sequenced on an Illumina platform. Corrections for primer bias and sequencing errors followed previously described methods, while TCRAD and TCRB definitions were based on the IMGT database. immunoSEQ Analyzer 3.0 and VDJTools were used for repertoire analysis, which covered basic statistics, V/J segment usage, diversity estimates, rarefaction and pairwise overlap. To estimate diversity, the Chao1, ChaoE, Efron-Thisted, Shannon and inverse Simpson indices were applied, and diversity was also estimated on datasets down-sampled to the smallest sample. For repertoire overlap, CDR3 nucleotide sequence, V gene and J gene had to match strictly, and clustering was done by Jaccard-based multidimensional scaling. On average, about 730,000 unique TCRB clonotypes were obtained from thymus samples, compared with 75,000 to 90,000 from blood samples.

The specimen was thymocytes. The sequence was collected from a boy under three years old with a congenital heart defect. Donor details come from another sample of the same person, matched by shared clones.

The CDR3 is CASSLVAGVLQATQYF. The bases read TGTGCCAGCAGTTTAGTAGCGGGAGTACTACAAGCGACCCAGTACTTC. The V and J segments used are TRBV25-1 and TRBJ2-5, with 9 bases aligning to TRBD2. Reading from cysteine to phenylalanine, the CDR3 counts 16 amino acids. Just CDR3 DNA is preserved here, 48 bases in frame from base 1. As encoded in the germline V gene, CDR1 is MGHDK while CDR2 is SYGVNS.